The clone carrying this TCR beta chain was counted many times. Antigen unknown. Trimming took off 1 base at V and 8 bases at J, with 15 bases between the two ends. Germline lookup yields CDR1 SGHVS and CDR2 FNYEAQ. This CDR3 has 15 amino acids. The data are from a study of T-cell memory formation after mild COVID-19. Overall study context: Each donor largely had its own TCR clusters.

The study, taken as a whole, reports: The study found balanced CD4/CD8 in clones contracting day 15 to 85 and a CD4+ lean in later expanders.

TCRdb reprocessed the 5' RACE reads via MiXCR and lists one record per CDR3 protein. The sample lists 200,000 to 300,000 distinct CDR3 sequences, 15% to 20% occurring once. Sequenced: PBMCs or a T cell subset sorted from them (not recorded which). V and J are TRBV7-6 and TRBJ2-1, with a tentative D call TRBD1 (6 bases). The clonotype originates from a man between 18 and 35 years old who had mild COVID-19 (a few samples of this study predate the infection). Cell type and time point are not known. The CDR3 protein is CASSLEDGRGHEQFF. Written as DNA, the CDR3 is TGTGCCAGCAGCTTAGAGGATGGCAGGGGACATGAGCAGTTCTTC.